The source of this TCR beta chain is a study of long-term antiretroviral therapy in people with HIV. Study-level results: ART adherence, viral resistance and therapy changes were undocumented.

Each sample contained roughly 0.9-10 million cryopreserved PBMC, thawed before DNA extraction. Concerning this clone itself: As yet, its antigen is unknown.

immunoSEQ v3.0 was run at survey level. Produced via immunoSEQ multiplex PCR; TCRdb's table is partial and in-frame only. The profile shows tens of thousands of clones, approximately 95% of them singletons. The CDR3 length is 13 residues. Trimming took off 4 bases at V and 5 bases at J, with 12 bases between the two ends. Germline V CDR1 and CDR2: LNHDA, SQIVND (reference sequence). The sequenced sample was unsorted PBMCs, obtained 7.6 years after starting antiretroviral therapy. The chain links TRBV19 to TRBJ2-7; D unclear. The TCR originated in a woman in her 40s with HIV. The DNA of the CDR3 is TGTGCCAGTAGTAACACCCCGCGAGACGAGCAGTACTTC. Amino acids: CASSNTPRDEQYF.